Presented here are 7 T cell receptor beta chains from one specimen sequenced in a study of T cell repertoires in cytomegalovirus infection. TCRdb reanalysed the reads using MiXCR and keeps one entry per CDR3 protein. The data show roughly 640,000 distinct CDR3 sequences, approximately 24% seen once. Sequencing was carried out using CD8+ T cells from PBMCs. The receptors stem from a human donor in good health (CMV status not recorded). Some clones in this sample may be carry-over from other donors' samples.

Ten or more counts support this clonotype. The V gene is TRBV6-2 or TRBV6-3, the J gene TRBJ2-1; D may be TRBD2 (6 bases). V was clipped by 2 bases and J by 7 bases, with 9 bases between them. Germline CDR1 MNHEY, CDR2 SVGEGT. The CDR3 spans 13 residues. This chain's CDR3 is CASSYGGVNEQFF. CDR3 nucleotide sequence: TGTGCCAGCAGTTACGGAGGGGTGAATGAGCAGTTCTTC.

This clonotype was observed at least ten times. The chain recombines TRBV6-5 with TRBJ1-2, with D tentatively TRBD1 (5 bases). Germline CDR1 MNHEY, CDR2 SVGAGI. The CDR3 runs to 15 residues. V lost 3 bases and J 4 bases, leaving 15 bases between the germline ends. The CDR3 nucleotides read TGTGCCAGCAGTTATGAATTCAGGGATCCCTATGGCTACACCTTC. This sequence encodes CASSYEFRDPYGYTF.

This clonotype was observed a handful of times. The CDR3 here is CASSISAYHQYF. CDR3 nucleotide sequence: TGTGCCAGCAGCATTAGCGCCTACCATCAGTATTTT. The chain joins TRBV5-6 to TRBJ2-3, with a weak D call TRBD2 (5 bases). Germline-derived CDR1 and CDR2 are SGHDT and YYEEEE. Trimming removed 4 bases from V and 12 bases from J, with 15 bases in between. The CDR3 covers 12 residues.

This clonotype was recorded a few times. This chain joins TRBV7-6 and TRBJ2-7; D ambiguous. This CDR3 spans 13 amino acids. From germline, CDR1 is SGHVS and CDR2 FNYEAQ. Trimming stripped 4 bases from V and 2 bases from J, with 9 bases between. The CDR3 DNA follows: TGTGCCAGCAGCTGGGCGGTGACCTACGAGCAGTACTTC. Its protein product is CASSWAVTYEQYF. The whole variable domain, filled in from reference TRBV7-6 and TRBJ2-7, reads GAGVSQSPRYKVTKRGQDVALRCDPISGHVSLYWYRQALGQGPEFLTYFNYEAQQDKSGLPNDRFSAERPEGSISTLTIQRTEQRDSAMYRCASSWAVTYEQYFGPGTRLTVT.

The rearrangement links TRBV25-1 to TRBJ2-7; D remains ambiguous. Germline CDR1 reads MGHDK; CDR2 reads SYGVNS. V lost 4 bases, J lost 4 bases, and 11 bases lay in between. The CDR3 sequence is 13 residues long. CDR3 DNA: TGTGCCAGCAGTGCGGGCCTGAGGTACGAGCAGTACTTC. Translation: CASSAGLRYEQYF.

This rearrangement joins TRBV5-6 to TRBJ2-7; D ambiguous. V was clipped by 5 bases and J by 2 bases, with 8 bases between them. The CDR3 is made up of 12 amino acids. CDR1 is SGHDT and CDR2 is YYEEEE in the germline V gene. The CDR3 spells CASRDYPYEQYF. CDR3 in DNA: TGTGCCAGCAGGGATTACCCCTACGAGCAGTACTTC.

This clonotype showed up many times. The chain links TRBV20-1 to TRBJ2-1; 9 bases map to TRBD1. CDR1 is DFQATT, CDR2 SNEGSKA, per germline (reference sequence). V lost 0 bases, J lost 2 bases, and 5 bases stayed unmatched. There are 16 residues in the CDR3. In DNA form, the CDR3 reads TGCAGTGCTAGAGAACCTGGGACAGGGACCTACAATGAGCAGTTCTTC. Translated: CSAREPGTGTYNEQFF.